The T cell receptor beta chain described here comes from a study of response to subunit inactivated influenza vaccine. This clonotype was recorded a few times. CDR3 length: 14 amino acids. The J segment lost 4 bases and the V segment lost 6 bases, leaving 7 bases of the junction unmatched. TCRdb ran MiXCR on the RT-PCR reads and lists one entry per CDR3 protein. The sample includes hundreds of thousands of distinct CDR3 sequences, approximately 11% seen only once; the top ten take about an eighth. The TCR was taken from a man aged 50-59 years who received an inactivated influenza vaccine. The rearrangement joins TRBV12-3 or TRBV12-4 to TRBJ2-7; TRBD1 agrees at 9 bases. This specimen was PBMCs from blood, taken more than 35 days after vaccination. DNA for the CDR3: TGTGCCAGCAGCAAGGGGACAGGGATGTACGAGCAGTACTTC. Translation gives CASSKGTGMYEQYF.